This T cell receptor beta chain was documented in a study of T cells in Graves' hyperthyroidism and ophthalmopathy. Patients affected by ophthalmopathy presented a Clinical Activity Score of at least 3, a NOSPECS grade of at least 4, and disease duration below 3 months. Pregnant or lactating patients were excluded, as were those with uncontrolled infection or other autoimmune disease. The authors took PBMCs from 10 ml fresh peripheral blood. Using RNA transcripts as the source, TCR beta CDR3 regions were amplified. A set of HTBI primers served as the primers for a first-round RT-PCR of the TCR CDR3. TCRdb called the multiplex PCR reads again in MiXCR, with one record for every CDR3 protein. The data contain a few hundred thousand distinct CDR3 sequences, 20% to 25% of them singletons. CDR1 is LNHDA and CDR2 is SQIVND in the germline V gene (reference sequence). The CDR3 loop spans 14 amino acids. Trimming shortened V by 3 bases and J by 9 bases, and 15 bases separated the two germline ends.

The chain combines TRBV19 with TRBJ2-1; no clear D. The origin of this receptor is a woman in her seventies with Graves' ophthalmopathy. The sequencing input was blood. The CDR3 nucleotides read TGTGCCAGTAGTATCCCCCCCCCGGCCGGTGAGCAGTTCTTC. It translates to CASSIPPPAGEQFF.